This TCR beta chain emerged from a study of T cells after yellow fever vaccination. Findings and limits, study-wide: Booster sampling recovered most clones from primary vaccination (about 97% CD4, around 88% CD8). Compared with primary, the secondary response was weaker and peaked at day 5, not 15.

TCRdb reprocessed the 5' RACE reads with MiXCR, giving one entry per CDR3 protein. Altogether under 600,000 distinct CDR3 sequences are present, around an eighth being singletons, with the ten largest covering about an eighth. As concerns this clonotype: Its antigen is currently unknown.

Sequenced here: PBMCs, sampled on the day of the yellow fever booster vaccination. The receptor was isolated from a man aged 25-40 years who received the YFV17D yellow fever vaccine.

The CDR3 DNA reads as TGTGCCAGCAGCCCTAGGCCCACAGGGGATATTCTTCATGAGCAGTTCTTC. Translated, it gives CASSPRPTGDILHEQFF. The J gene is TRBJ2-1, the V gene TRBV12-3 or TRBV12-4, with 7 bases aligning to TRBD1. Trimming at V came to 6 bases and at J to 8 bases, leaving 19 bases not matched to a gene. CDR3 size: 17 residues.